The rows below give T cell receptor beta chains drawn from one sample of a study of post-analysis software for immune sequencing data. TCRdb independently ran MiXCR on the PCR reads; one entry per CDR3 protein. The sample yields about half a million distinct CDR3 sequences, 34% seen once. The source material was blood. Every receptor here comes from a girl aged 2 to 17 with multiple sclerosis. The CDR3 runs from the conserved cysteine through the conserved F or W. Fields, in order: J gene, D gene, V gene, clone size, CDR3 protein, CDR3 DNA. The D gene is left open where the match is weak. Clone size is given for some rows only: seen once, a few or many times, or a class if the clone is expanded.

>TRBJ1-4|TRBD1|TRBV10-3|NA
CAISGTGHEKLFF
TGTGCCATCAGTGGGACAGGGCATGAAAAACTGTTTTTT
>TRBJ2-5|TRBD2|TRBV20-1|NA
CSARAPWSGGEETQYF
TGCAGTGCTAGAGCCCCTTGGTCGGGGGGAGAGGAGACCCAGTACTTC
>TRBJ1-2|NA|TRBV7-9|NA
CASSFEQVLDGYTF
TGTGCCAGCAGCTTCGAGCAGGTTTTGGATGGCTACACCTTC
>TRBJ1-5|NA|TRBV7-9|NA
CASSSEGVGQPQHF
TGTGCCAGCAGCTCAGAAGGGGTCGGCCAGCCCCAGCATTTT
>TRBJ2-4|TRBD1|TRBV6-4|few
CASSGPRDRDLAKNIQYF
TGTGCCAGCAGTGGCCCCCGGGACAGGGACTTAGCCAAAAACATTCAGTACTTC
>TRBJ2-2|TRBD2|TRBV12-3/TRBV12-4|once
CASFRPGLAGGAHTGELFF
TGTGCCAGCTTCCGGCCGGGACTAGCGGGAGGTGCTCACACCGGGGAGCTGTTTTTT
>TRBJ2-7|NA|TRBV10-3|few
CAISAGEVYDEQYF
TGTGCCATCAGTGCGGGGGAGGTTTACGACGAGCAGTACTTC
>TRBJ2-7|TRBD1|TRBV27|NA
CASSTTGGRDEQYF
TGTGCCAGCAGCACCACAGGGGGCCGAGACGAGCAGTACTTC
>TRBJ2-5|NA|TRBV29-1|many
CSVDRPRGMIETQYF
TGCAGCGTTGACCGCCCGCGGGGCATGATCGAGACCCAGTACTTC
>TRBJ2-3|TRBD2|TRBV20-1|NA
CSARDPGTSGEDTQYF
TGCAGTGCTAGAGATCCCGGGACTAGCGGGGAGGATACGCAGTATTTT
>TRBJ2-7|NA|TRBV5-6|NA
CASRATGRGYEQYF
TGTGCCAGCAGGGCGACGGGACGGGGCTACGAGCAGTACTTC
>TRBJ2-1|NA|TRBV20-1|few
CSFPGLSSYNEQFF
TGCAGCTTCCCGGGCCTAAGCTCCTACAATGAGCAGTTCTTC
>TRBJ1-4|NA|TRBV18|NA
CASRGVGGKLFF
TGTGCCAGCAGGGGAGTCGGGGGAAAACTGTTTTTT